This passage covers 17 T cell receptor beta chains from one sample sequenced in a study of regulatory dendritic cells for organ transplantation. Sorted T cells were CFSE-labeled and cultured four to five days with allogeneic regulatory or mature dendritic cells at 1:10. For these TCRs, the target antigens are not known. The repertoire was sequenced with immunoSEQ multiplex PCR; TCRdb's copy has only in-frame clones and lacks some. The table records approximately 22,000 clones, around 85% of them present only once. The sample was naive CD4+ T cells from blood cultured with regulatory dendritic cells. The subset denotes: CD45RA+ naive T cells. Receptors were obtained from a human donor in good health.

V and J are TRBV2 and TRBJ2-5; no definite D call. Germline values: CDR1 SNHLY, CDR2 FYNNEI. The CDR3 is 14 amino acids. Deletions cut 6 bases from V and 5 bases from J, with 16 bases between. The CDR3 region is CASRPLTGAETQYF. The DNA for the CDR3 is TGTGCCAGCAGGCCCCTGACGGGTGCGGAGACCCAGTACTTC.

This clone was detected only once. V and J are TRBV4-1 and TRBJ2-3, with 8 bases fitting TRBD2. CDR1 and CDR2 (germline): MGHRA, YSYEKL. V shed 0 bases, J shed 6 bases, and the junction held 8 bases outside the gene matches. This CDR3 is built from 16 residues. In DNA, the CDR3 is TGCGCCAGCAGCCAAGATCTGGACGGGAGGGTGGATACGCAGTATTTT. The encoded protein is CASSQDLDGRVDTQYF.

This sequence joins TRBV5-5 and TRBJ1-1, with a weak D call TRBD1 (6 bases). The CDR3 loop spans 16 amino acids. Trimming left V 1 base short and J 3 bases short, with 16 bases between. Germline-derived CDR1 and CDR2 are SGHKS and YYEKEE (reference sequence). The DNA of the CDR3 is TGTGCCAGCAGCTTGACAGGGAGTACGAGGTACACTGAAGCTTTCTTT. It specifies CASSLTGSTRYTEAFF.

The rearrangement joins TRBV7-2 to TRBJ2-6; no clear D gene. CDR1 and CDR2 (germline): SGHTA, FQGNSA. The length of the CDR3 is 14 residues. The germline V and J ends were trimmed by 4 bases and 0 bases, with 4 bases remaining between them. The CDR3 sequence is CASSSFSGANVLTF. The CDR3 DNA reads TGTGCCAGCAGCTCATTCTCTGGGGCCAACGTCCTGACTTTC.

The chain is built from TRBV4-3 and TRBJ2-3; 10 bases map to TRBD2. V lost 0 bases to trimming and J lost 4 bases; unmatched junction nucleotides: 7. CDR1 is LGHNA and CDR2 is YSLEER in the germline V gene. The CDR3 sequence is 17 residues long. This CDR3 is CASSQDTLAGVPDTQYF. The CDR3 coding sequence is TGCGCCAGCAGCCAAGATACCCTAGCGGGAGTGCCAGATACGCAGTATTTT.

CDR3 region: CASSLDTGMNTEAFF. Written as DNA, the CDR3 is TGCGCCAGCAGCTTGGATACAGGGATGAACACTGAAGCTTTCTTT. The chain couples TRBV5-1 to TRBJ1-1, with a possible D match to TRBD1 (6 bases). Trimming removed 0 bases at V and 0 bases at J, with 9 bases between. Germline CDR1 reads SGHRS; CDR2 reads YFSETQ. The CDR3 is made up of 15 amino acids.

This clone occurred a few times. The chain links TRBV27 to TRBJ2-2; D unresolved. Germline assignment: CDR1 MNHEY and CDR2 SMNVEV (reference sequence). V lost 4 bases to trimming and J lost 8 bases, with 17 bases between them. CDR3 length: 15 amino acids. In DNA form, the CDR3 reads TGTGCCAGCAGTTATTTGCTCGGCGGTTCGGGGGAGCTGTTTTTT. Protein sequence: CASSYLLGGSGELFF.

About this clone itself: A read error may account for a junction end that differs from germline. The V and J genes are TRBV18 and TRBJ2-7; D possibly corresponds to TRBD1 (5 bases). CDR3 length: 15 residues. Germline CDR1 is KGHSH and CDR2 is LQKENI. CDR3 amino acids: CASSPYDRGSDEQYF. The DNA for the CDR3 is TGTGCCAGCTCACCCTATGATAGGGGCTCCGACGAGCAGTACTTC.

The CDR3 spells CASSPERDGEQFF. In DNA, the CDR3 is TGTGCCAGCAGCCCCGAGAGGGACGGTGAGCAGTTCTTC. V gene TRBV7-2 combines with J gene TRBJ2-1; either TRBD1 or TRBD2 may fit D (5 bases each). The V gene's germline CDR1 is SGHTA and CDR2 FQGNSA. The V end was cut by 5 bases, the J end by 9 bases, with 14 bases between. The CDR3 runs to 13 residues.

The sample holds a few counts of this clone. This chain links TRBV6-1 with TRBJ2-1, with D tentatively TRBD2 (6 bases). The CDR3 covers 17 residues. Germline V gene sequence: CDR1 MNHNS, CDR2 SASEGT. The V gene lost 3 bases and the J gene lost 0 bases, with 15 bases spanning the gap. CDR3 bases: TGTGCCAGCAGTGATGGGAGGTTTTCGCTCTCCTACAATGAGCAGTTCTTC. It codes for CASSDGRFSLSYNEQFF.

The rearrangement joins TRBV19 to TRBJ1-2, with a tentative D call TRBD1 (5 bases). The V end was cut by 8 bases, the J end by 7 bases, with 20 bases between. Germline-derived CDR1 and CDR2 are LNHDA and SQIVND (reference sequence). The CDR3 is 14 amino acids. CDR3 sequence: CASGGRRNPFGYTF. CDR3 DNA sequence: TGTGCCAGTGGGGGACGGCGAAACCCTTTTGGCTACACCTTC.

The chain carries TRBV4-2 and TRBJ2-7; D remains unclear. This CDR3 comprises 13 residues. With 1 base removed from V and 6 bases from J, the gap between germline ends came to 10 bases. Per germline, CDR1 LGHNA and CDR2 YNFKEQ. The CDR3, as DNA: TGTGCCAGCAGCCAAGTTGGGCCCCGCGAGCAGTACTTC. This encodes CASSQVGPREQYF.

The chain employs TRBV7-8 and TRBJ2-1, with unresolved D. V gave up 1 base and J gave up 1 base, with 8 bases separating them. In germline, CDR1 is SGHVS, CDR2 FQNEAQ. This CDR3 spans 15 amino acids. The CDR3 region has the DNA TGTGCCAGCAGCTTAGAGGTCGGATCCTACAATGAGCAGTTCTTC. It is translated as CASSLEVGSYNEQFF.

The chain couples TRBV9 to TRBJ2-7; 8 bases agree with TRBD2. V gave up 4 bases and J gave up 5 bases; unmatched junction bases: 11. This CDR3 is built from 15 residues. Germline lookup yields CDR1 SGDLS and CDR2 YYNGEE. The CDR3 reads CASSFGERGSNEQYF. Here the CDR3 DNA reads TGTGCCAGCAGCTTCGGTGAGCGGGGGTCCAACGAGCAGTACTTC.

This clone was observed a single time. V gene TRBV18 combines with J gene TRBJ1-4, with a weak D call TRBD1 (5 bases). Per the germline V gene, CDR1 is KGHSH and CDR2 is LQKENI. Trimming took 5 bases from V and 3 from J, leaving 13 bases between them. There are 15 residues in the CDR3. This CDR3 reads CASSSPGHSNEKLFF. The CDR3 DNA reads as TGTGCCAGCTCATCCCCCGGACACTCTAATGAAAAACTGTTTTTT.

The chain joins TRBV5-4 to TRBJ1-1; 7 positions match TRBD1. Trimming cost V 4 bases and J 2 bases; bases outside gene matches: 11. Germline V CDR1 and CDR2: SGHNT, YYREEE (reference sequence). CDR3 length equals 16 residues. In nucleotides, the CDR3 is TGTGCCAGCAGCCCAGCGGGACAGCAATTAAACACTGAAGCTTTCTTT. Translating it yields CASSPAGQQLNTEAFF.

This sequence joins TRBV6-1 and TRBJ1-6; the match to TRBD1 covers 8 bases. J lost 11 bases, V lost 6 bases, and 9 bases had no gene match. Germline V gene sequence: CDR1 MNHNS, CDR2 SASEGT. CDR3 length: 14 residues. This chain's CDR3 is CASSGQGVGTPLHF. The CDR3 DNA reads TGTGCCAGCAGCGGACAGGGAGTAGGGACACCCCTCCACTTT.